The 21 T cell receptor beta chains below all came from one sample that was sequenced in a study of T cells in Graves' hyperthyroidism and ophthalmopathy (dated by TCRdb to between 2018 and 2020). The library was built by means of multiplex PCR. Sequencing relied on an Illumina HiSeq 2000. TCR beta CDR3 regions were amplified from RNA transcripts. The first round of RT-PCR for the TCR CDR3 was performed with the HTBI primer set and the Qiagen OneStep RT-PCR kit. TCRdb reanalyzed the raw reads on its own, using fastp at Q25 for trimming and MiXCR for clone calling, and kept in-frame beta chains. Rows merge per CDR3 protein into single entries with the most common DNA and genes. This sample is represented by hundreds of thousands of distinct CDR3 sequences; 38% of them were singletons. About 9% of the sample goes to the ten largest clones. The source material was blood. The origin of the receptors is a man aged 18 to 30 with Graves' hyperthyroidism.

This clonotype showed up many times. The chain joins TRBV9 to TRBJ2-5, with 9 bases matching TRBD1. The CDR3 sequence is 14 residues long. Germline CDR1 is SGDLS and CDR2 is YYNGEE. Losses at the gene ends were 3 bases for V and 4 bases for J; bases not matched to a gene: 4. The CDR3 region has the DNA TGTGCCAGCAGCGACAGGGGGCTAGGAGAGACCCAGTACTTC. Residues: CASSDRGLGETQYF.

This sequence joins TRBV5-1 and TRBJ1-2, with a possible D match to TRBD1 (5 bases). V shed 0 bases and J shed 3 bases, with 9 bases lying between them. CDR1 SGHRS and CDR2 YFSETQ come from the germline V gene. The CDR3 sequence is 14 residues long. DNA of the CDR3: TGCGCCAGCAGCTTGGGTAGGGGCGACTATGGCTACACCTTC. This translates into CASSLGRGDYGYTF.

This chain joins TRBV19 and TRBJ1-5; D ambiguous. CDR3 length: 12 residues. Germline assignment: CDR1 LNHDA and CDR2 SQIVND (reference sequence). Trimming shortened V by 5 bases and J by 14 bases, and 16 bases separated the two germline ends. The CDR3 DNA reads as TGTGCCAGTAGTCCCGGCAACTCCTACGAGCATTTT. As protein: CASSPGNSYEHF.

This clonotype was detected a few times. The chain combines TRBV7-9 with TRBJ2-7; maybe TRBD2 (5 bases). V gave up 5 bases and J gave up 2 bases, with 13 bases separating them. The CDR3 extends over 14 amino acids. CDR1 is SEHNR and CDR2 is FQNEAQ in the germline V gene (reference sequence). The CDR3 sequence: CASSPRTYPYEQYF. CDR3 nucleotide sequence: TGTGCCAGCAGCCCCCGGACTTACCCCTACGAGCAGTACTTC.

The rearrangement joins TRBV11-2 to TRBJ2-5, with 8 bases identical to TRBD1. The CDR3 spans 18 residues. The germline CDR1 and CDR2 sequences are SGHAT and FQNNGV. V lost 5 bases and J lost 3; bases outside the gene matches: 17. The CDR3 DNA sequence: TGTGCCAGCAGCCCCGGGGCCAGGACAGGGAAGATGAAAGAGACCCAGTACTTC. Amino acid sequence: CASSPGARTGKMKETQYF.

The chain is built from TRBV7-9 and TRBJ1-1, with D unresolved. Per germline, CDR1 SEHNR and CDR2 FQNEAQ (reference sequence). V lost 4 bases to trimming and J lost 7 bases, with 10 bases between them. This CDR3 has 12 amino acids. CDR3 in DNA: TGTGCCAGCAGCTCCTCCCGGAGTGAAGCTTTCTTT. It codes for CASSSSRSEAFF.

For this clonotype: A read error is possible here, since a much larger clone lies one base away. The CDR3 region is CASRRDANYEQYF. CDR3 sequence (DNA): TGTGCCAGCAGACGGGACGCGAACTACGAGCAGTACTTC. The gene calls are TRBV7-9 and TRBJ2-7; either TRBD1 or TRBD2 may supply D (5 bases each). V lost 6 bases to trimming and J lost 3 bases, with 12 bases between them. The CDR3 sequence is 13 residues long. Germline V CDR1 and CDR2: SEHNR, FQNEAQ (reference sequence). Supplemented by reference TRBV7-9 and TRBJ2-7, the full variable domain reads DTGVSQNPRHKITKRGQNVTFRCDPISEHNRLYWYRQTLGQGPEFLTYFQNEAQLEKSRLLSDRFSAERPKGSFSTLEIQRTEQGDSAMYLCASRRDANYEQYFGPGTRLTVT.

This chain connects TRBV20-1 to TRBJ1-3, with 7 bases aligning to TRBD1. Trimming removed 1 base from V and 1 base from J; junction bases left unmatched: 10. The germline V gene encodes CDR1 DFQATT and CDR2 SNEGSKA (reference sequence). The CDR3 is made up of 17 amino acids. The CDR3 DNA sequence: TGCAGTGCTAGAGCTCTACAGGGGAGTAGGTCTGGAAACACCATATATTTT. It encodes CSARALQGSRSGNTIYF.

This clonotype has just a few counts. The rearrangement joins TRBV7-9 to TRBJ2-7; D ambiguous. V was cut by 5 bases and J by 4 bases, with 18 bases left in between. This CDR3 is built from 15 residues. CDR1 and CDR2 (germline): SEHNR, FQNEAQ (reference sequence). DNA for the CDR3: TGTGCCAGCAGCCAACCCAGGACCCAAATTTACGAGCAGTACTTC. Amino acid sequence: CASSQPRTQIYEQYF.

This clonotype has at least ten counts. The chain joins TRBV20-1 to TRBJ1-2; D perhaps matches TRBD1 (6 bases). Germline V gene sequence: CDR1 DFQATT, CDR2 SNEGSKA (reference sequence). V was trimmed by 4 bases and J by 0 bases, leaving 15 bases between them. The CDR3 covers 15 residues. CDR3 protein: CSANSGTTTNYGYTF. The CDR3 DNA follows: TGCAGTGCTAACTCCGGGACAACGACTAACTATGGCTACACCTTC.

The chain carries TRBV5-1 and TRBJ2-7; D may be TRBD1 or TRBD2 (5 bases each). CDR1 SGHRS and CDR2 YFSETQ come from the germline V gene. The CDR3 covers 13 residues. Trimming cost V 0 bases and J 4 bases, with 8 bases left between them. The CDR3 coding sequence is TGCGCCAGCAGCTTGGATGAGGGGTACGAGCAGTACTTC. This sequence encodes CASSLDEGYEQYF.

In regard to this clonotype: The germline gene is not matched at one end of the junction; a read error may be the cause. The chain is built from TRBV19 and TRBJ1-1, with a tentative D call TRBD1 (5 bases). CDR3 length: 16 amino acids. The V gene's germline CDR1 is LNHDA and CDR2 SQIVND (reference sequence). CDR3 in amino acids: CASSSPGTRANAEAFF. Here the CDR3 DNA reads TGTGCCAGCAGTAGCCCCGGGACTCGGGCGAACGCTGAAGCTTTCTTT.

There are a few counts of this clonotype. The CDR3 sequence is CASSERASGTETQYF. For the CDR3, the DNA is TGTGCCAGCAGCGAGCGGGCTAGCGGGACTGAGACCCAGTACTTC. This chain joins TRBV7-3 and TRBJ2-5; 9 nucleotides align to TRBD2. V shed 5 bases and J 5 bases; nucleotides not matched to a gene: 9. Looked up from germline, CDR1 is SGHTA and CDR2 is FQGTGA. This CDR3 comprises 15 residues.

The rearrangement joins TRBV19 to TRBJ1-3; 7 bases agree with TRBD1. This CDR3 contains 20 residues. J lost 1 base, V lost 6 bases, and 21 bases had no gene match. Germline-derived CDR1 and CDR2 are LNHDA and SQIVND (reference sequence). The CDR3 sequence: CASRLGGGQFKKYSGNTIYF. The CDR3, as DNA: TGTGCCAGTAGACTCGGTGGGGGACAGTTCAAGAAGTATTCTGGAAACACCATATATTTT.

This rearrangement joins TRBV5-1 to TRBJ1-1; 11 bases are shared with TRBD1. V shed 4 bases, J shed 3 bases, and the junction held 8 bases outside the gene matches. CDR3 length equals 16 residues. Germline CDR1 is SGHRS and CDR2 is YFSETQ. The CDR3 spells CASSQEGDRGDTEAFF. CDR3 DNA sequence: TGCGCCAGCAGCCAAGAGGGGGACAGGGGGGACACTGAAGCTTTCTTT.

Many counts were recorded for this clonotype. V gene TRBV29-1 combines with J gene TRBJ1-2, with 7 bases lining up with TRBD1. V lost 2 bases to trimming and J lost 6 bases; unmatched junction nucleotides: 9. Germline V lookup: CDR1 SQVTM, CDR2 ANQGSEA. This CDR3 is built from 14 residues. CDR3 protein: CSVENVGGADGYTF. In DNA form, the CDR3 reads TGCAGCGTTGAAAATGTAGGGGGCGCGGATGGCTACACCTTC.

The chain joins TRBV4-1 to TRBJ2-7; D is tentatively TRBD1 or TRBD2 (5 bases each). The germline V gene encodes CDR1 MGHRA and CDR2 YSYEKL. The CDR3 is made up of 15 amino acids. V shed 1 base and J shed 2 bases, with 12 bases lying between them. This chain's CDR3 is CASSQAGTETYEQYF. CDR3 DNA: TGCGCCAGCAGCCAAGCCGGGACGGAAACCTACGAGCAGTACTTC.

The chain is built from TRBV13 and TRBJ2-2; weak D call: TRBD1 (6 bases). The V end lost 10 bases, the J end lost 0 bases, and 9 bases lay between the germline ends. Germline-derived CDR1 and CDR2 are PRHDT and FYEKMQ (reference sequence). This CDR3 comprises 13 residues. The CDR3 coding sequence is TGTGCCACGGGACAATCGAACACCGGGGAGCTGTTTTTT. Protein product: CATGQSNTGELFF.

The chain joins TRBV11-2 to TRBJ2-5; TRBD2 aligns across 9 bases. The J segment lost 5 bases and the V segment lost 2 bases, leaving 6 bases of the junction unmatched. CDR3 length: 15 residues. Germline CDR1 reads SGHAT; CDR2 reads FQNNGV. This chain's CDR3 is CASSLWLAGDETQYF. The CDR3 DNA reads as TGTGCCAGCAGCTTATGGTTAGCGGGGGATGAGACCCAGTACTTC.

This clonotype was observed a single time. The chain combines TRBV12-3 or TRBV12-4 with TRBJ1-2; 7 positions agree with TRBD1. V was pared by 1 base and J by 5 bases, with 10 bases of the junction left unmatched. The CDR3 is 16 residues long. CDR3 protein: CASSLGDSVILYGYTF. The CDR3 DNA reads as TGTGCCAGCAGTTTAGGGGACAGCGTTATCCTTTATGGCTACACCTTC.

The CDR3: CASRRRGGQSNQPQHF. In DNA, the CDR3 is TGTGCCAGCAGACGGAGGGGGGGACAGAGCAATCAGCCCCAGCATTTT. The rearrangement joins TRBV28 to TRBJ1-5; 7 bases are a match to TRBD1. V lost 6 bases to trimming and J lost 1 base; unmatched junction nucleotides: 9. Germline loops: CDR1 MDHEN, CDR2 SYDVKM. The CDR3 has 16 residues.